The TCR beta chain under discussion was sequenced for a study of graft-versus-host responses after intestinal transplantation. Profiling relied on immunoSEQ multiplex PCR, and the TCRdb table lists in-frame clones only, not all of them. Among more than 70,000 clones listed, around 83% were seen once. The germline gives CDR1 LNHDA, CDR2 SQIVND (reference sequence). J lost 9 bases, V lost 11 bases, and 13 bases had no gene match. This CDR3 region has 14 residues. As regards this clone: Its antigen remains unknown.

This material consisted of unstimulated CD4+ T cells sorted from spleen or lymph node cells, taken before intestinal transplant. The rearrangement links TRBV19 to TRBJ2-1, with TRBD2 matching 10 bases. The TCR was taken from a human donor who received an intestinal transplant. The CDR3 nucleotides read TGTGCCGGTACCCCACTAGCGGGAATTACTGAGCAGTTCTTC. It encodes CAGTPLAGITEQFF.